Listed below are T cell receptor beta chains from one sample, sequenced in a study of blood T cell repertoires in COVID-19. Sequencing used immunoSEQ multiplex PCR; TCRdb keeps in-frame clones, though not all of them. The sample lists 250,000 to 350,000 clones, 87% occurring once. Sequenced sample: PBMCs or T cells enriched from blood (not recorded which). The receptors originated from a woman younger than 35 who had recovered from COVID-19. The CDR3 runs from the conserved cysteine through the conserved F or W. D genes are given only for firm matches. Size is omitted from some rows. Given values are once, few, many or a class for expanded clones.

size,V,J,D,DNA,CDR3
few,TRBV9,TRBJ2-3,TRBD2,TGTGCCAGCAGCGTAGTGGCGGGGGGGCTCGATACGCAGTATTTT,CASSVVAGGLDTQYF
.,TRBV5-1,TRBJ2-2,TRBD2,TGCGCCAGCAGCTCCGGACTAGCGGCCGGGGAGCTGTTTTTT,CASSSGLAAGELFF
.,TRBV13,TRBJ1-1,.,TGTGCCAGCAGCTTAGGCTCTCTTAGCACTGAAGCTTTCTTT,CASSLGSLSTEAFF
.,TRBV6-5,TRBJ2-5,.,TGTGCCAGCAGTTATCGAAGGCCCTCCCTGGGCGAGACCCAGTACTTC,CASSYRRPSLGETQYF
.,TRBV29-1,TRBJ2-3,TRBD1,TGCAGCGTCATTTGGAGGGCCGAGGACAGGGTGGCGGATACGCAGTATTTT,CSVIWRAEDRVADTQYF
.,TRBV24-1,TRBJ2-3,TRBD2,TGTGCCACCAGAGGGACTAGCGGGAGTACAGATACGCAGTATTTT,CATRGTSGSTDTQYF
few,TRBV28,TRBJ1-1,.,TGTGCCAGCAGTTTCCGGAAAAGAGGGTCGGCGTTCACTGAAGCTTTCTTT,CASSFRKRGSAFTEAFF
.,TRBV7-6,TRBJ1-3,.,TGTGCCAGCAGCTTAGGAGCCCACCCGGGCTCTGGAAACACCATATATTTT,CASSLGAHPGSGNTIYF
.,TRBV7-9,TRBJ1-1,.,TGTGCCAGCAGCCTCATGGACAGTAACACTGAAGCTTTCTTT,CASSLMDSNTEAFF
.,TRBV7-2,TRBJ1-2,TRBD1,TGTGCCAGCAGCTCGGGGACAGCCCGCTATGGCTACACCTTC,CASSSGTARYGYTF
once,TRBV4-1,TRBJ1-4,.,TGCGCCAGCAGCCAAGATCTCGGTCAGGGAAATGAAAAACTGTTTTTT,CASSQDLGQGNEKLFF
.,TRBV30,TRBJ1-1,TRBD1,TGTGCCTGGAGTGCCAGGGGGCGTAACACTGAAGCTTTCTTT,CAWSARGRNTEAFF
.,TRBV2,TRBJ2-7,TRBD1,TGTGCCAGCAGGGAAGGACAGGGGACGTCGTACTTC,CASREGQGTSYF
.,TRBV6-2/TRBV6-3,TRBJ2-1,TRBD2,TGTGCCAGCAGTGAGGGACTACCCTACAATGAGCAGTTCTTC,CASSEGLPYNEQFF
many,TRBV7-9,TRBJ2-1,TRBD1,TGTGCCAGCCTGTCACAGGGGGCAGATGAGCAGTTCTTC,CASLSQGADEQFF
.,TRBV7-7,TRBJ2-1,TRBD1,TGTGCCAGCAGCCGCGAGACAGGGGCGTACAATGAGCAGTTCTTC,CASSRETGAYNEQFF
once,TRBV9,TRBJ1-1,TRBD1,TGTGCCAGCAGCTCACAACAGGGGGCCCGGGAAGCTTTCTTT,CASSSQQGAREAFF
.,TRBV28,TRBJ2-1,.,TGTGCCAGCAGTTTAACCGGGAGCTCCTACAATGAGCAGTTCTTC,CASSLTGSSYNEQFF
.,TRBV5-5,TRBJ2-5,.,TGTGCCAGCAGCTTGTTTTTAGCGGTTGCGTACCAAGAGACCCAGTACTTC,CASSLFLAVAYQETQYF
.,TRBV12-3/TRBV12-4,TRBJ1-1,.,TGTGCCAGCAGTCAACGGGACACTGAAGCTTTCTTT,CASSQRDTEAFF
.,TRBV7-9,TRBJ2-7,.,TGTGCCAGCAGCTCGGACACTTACGAGCAGTACTTC,CASSSDTYEQYF
.,TRBV7-8,TRBJ1-2,.,TGTGCCAGCAGATCGGACACATTCTATGGCTACACCTTC,CASRSDTFYGYTF
.,TRBV10-3,TRBJ1-2,TRBD1,TGTGCCATCAAATGGTCACAGGGGGATGGCTACACCTTC,CAIKWSQGDGYTF
.,TRBV25-1,TRBJ1-2,.,TGTGCCAGCAGTGATCTTACCCGGCAGGGTGGCGGCTACACCTTC,CASSDLTRQGGGYTF
.,TRBV10-3,TRBJ1-1,.,TGTGCCATCAGTGTGTCAGGGAGGAACACTGAAGCTTTCTTT,CAISVSGRNTEAFF
once,TRBV6-2/TRBV6-3,TRBJ1-1,TRBD1,TGTGCCAGCAGTTACTCGGGACAGCCTGAAGCTTTCTTT,CASSYSGQPEAFF
.,TRBV9,TRBJ1-3,TRBD1,TGTGCCAGCAGCGCCGGGGGACAGGGATTTTCGAGCTCTGGAAACACCATATATTTT,CASSAGGQGFSSSGNTIYF
once,TRBV7-2,TRBJ2-1,.,TGTGCCAGCAGCCGCTTTGGACTAAGCGAGGAGCAGTTCTTC,CASSRFGLSEEQFF
.,TRBV9,TRBJ1-6,TRBD1,TGTGCCAGCAGCGCAGACAGGGGAATTGATTCACCCCTCCACTTT,CASSADRGIDSPLHF
.,TRBV20-1,TRBJ1-5,.,TGCAGTGCTAGTGAAACAGGGTCCTATAGCAATCAGCCCCAGCATTTT,CSASETGSYSNQPQHF
once,TRBV5-4,TRBJ1-1,TRBD1,TGTGCCAGCAGAACAGGGGGAAACACTGAAGCTTTCTTT,CASRTGGNTEAFF
.,TRBV6-5,TRBJ1-1,.,TGTGCCAGCACCAGGGTAAATCGGAACACTGAAGCTTTCTTT,CASTRVNRNTEAFF
.,TRBV7-6,TRBJ2-2,TRBD1,TGTGCCAGCAGCTTATACACCCTACAGGGGGCGACCTCCGGGGAGCTGTTTTTT,CASSLYTLQGATSGELFF
.,TRBV5-4,TRBJ1-2,TRBD1,TGTGCCAGCAGCTTGTTGACAGGGGGTCGGTATGGCTACACCTTC,CASSLLTGGRYGYTF
.,TRBV7-2,TRBJ2-5,.,TGTGCCAGCAGCTTAGTTCTCCAAGAGACCCAGTACTTC,CASSLVLQETQYF
.,TRBV6-1,TRBJ1-4,.,TGTGCCAGCAGTGAAGTTTGGGCTGCTAATGAAAAACTGTTTTTT,CASSEVWAANEKLFF
.,TRBV3-1/TRBV3-2,TRBJ2-5,.,TGTGCCAGCAGCCAAGTTCGGGGTAAAGAGACCCAGTACTTC,CASSQVRGKETQYF
.,TRBV4-1,TRBJ2-5,TRBD2,TGCGCCAGCAGCCAAGCCGGGGCGGGGGGGCTGGAGACCCAGTACTTC,CASSQAGAGGLETQYF
.,TRBV18,TRBJ1-1,.,TGTGCCAGCTCACCCAACAGGAACACTGAAGCTTTCTTT,CASSPNRNTEAFF
.,TRBV30,TRBJ2-7,TRBD1,TGTGCCTGGAGTGTATCGGGACAGGTGTACGAGCAGTACTTC,CAWSVSGQVYEQYF
few,TRBV21-1,TRBJ2-7,.,TGTGCCAGCAGCAAAGTTGACAGCCGGAGCTCCTACGAGCAGTACTTC,CASSKVDSRSSYEQYF
.,TRBV5-1,TRBJ2-3,.,TGCGCCAGCAGCTCAGGGGGGCCAGATACGCAGTATTTT,CASSSGGPDTQYF
.,TRBV5-1,TRBJ2-7,.,TGCGCCAGCAGCAGAGGACAGTTTCCCCCCTACGAGCAGTACTTC,CASSRGQFPPYEQYF
.,TRBV6-5,TRBJ1-4,.,TGTGCCAGCAGTTACCTTCCCAGACTCCGGGGAGAAAAACTGTTTTTT,CASSYLPRLRGEKLFF
.,TRBV2,TRBJ2-1,TRBD2,TGTGCCAGCAGTGTCGAGCTAGCGGACTCCTACAATGAGCAGTTCTTC,CASSVELADSYNEQFF
.,TRBV6-5,TRBJ2-7,TRBD1,TGTGCCAGCAGCGCCTCAGGACAGGGGTCTTACGAGCAGTACTTC,CASSASGQGSYEQYF